This entry lists 14 T cell receptor beta chains sequenced from one sample in a study of breast tumors, draining lymph nodes, adjacent tissues. MiXCR was run by TCRdb on the multiplex PCR reads, yielding one entry per CDR3 protein. The table lists about 15,000 distinct CDR3 sequences, 55% of them singletons. Sequences were obtained from tumor-adjacent breast tissue. These receptors were taken from a female donor with breast cancer. Some clones in this sample may be carry-over from other donors' samples.

The rearrangement uses TRBV12-3 or TRBV12-4 and TRBJ1-5; the match to TRBD1 covers 8 bases. This CDR3 has 15 amino acids. After removal of 6 bases from V and 4 bases from J, the junction contained 8 bases not matched to a gene. The CDR3 bases are TGTGCCAGCAGCAGGGACAGGTCTGGTAATCAGCCCCAGCATTTT. Its translation is CASSRDRSGNQPQHF.

By frequency in the sample, this clonotype is medium-sized. The chain couples TRBV24-1 to TRBJ2-7; D may be TRBD2 (6 bases). The CDR3 runs to 14 residues. Germline values: CDR1 KGHDR, CDR2 SFDVKD. Trimming pared 4 bases from V and 1 base from J, leaving 10 bases between. The CDR3 reads CATSDGGMSYEQYF. CDR3 bases: TGTGCCACCAGTGACGGAGGGATGTCCTACGAGCAGTACTTC.

V and J are TRBV24-1 and TRBJ1-5, with TRBD1 matching over 7 bases. From germline, CDR1 is KGHDR and CDR2 SFDVKD. The ends lost 5 bases at V and 5 bases at J; junction bases unmatched: 5. This CDR3 comprises 14 residues. The CDR3 region is CATSVDGQDQPQHF. CDR3 nucleotide sequence: TGTGCCACCAGTGTCGACGGACAGGATCAGCCCCAGCATTTT.

The chain couples TRBV10-3 to TRBJ2-7, with 11 bases that match TRBD1. Germline V gene lookup returns CDR1 ENHRY and CDR2 SYGVKD. The junction had 5 bases not matched to a gene; V was cut back by 5 bases and J by 2 bases. The CDR3 runs to 15 residues. CDR3 nucleotides: TGTGCCATCAGTCCCGGGACAGGGGGTCCCTACGAGCAGTACTTC. It is translated as CAISPGTGGPYEQYF.

This clonotype appeared a single time. The chain carries TRBV5-5 and TRBJ2-7, with 13 nucleotides matching TRBD2. CDR1 SGHKS and CDR2 YYEKEE come from the germline V gene (reference sequence). The V segment lost 0 bases and the J segment 3 bases; nucleotides outside the gene matches: 12. CDR3 length equals 19 residues. The CDR3 sequence is CASSLAGAVGLAGDYEQYF. CDR3 DNA sequence: TGTGCCAGCAGCTTGGCAGGAGCTGTCGGACTAGCGGGGGACTACGAGCAGTACTTC.

This clonotype has ten or more counts. V gene TRBV2 combines with J gene TRBJ2-2; D is uncertain. Germline V gene sequence: CDR1 SNHLY, CDR2 FYNNEI. This CDR3 has 14 amino acids. Trimming took off 3 bases at V and 5 bases at J, with 10 bases between the two ends. Here the CDR3 DNA reads TGTGCCAGCAGTGAGGCGCCGGTGACCGGGGAGCTGTTTTTT. Protein product: CASSEAPVTGELFF.

By frequency in the sample, this clonotype is medium-sized. CDR3 sequence reads: CAWSVASGGHEQYF. The CDR3 DNA reads as TGTGCCTGGAGTGTGGCGTCCGGGGGCCACGAGCAGTACTTC. This chain joins TRBV30 and TRBJ2-7; perhaps D is TRBD1 or TRBD2 (6 bases each). The V gene's germline CDR1 is GTSNPN and CDR2 SVGIG (reference sequence). This CDR3 comprises 14 residues. V was cut by 0 bases and J by 5 bases, with 14 bases left in between.

The chain uses TRBV4-3 and TRBJ2-1; D is perhaps TRBD2 (5 bases). From germline, CDR1 is LGHNA and CDR2 YSLEER. V dropped 3 bases and J dropped 4 bases, with 22 bases sitting between them. This CDR3 has 18 residues. CDR3 residues: CASSQGESESNRYNEQFF. The CDR3 nucleotides read TGCGCCAGCAGCCAGGGAGAGTCGGAGTCTAATCGGTACAATGAGCAGTTCTTC.

The V call is TRBV7-9, the J call TRBJ2-3; D not resolved. The DNA matches TRBJ1-5 better at its end, which makes the J call doubtful. Per the germline V gene, CDR1 is SEHNR and CDR2 is FQNEAQ (reference sequence). The CDR3 is made up of 14 amino acids. CDR3 bases: TGTGCCAGCAGCTTAGGAGCGAGCACAGATACGCAGCATTTT. It yields the protein CASSLGASTDTQHF.

The chain carries TRBV11-2 and TRBJ2-1, with D maybe TRBD1 (6 bases). V lost 3 bases to trimming and J lost 8 bases, with 17 bases between them. The CDR3 is made up of 15 amino acids. Germline CDR1 is SGHAT and CDR2 is FQNNGV. CDR3 DNA: TGTGCCAGCAGCTTGGACCTCGGGACAAACTATGAGCAGTTCTTC. Its protein is CASSLDLGTNYEQFF.

In the case of this clonotype: This clone may be a read error of a much larger clone one base away. V is TRBV5-1 and J is TRBJ1-1, with 8 nucleotides matching TRBD1. Germline V gene sequence: CDR1 SGHRS, CDR2 YFSETQ. The length of the CDR3 is 16 residues. The V segment lost 4 bases and the J segment 4 bases; nucleotides outside the gene matches: 12. CDR3 in amino acids: CASSTGAGGIVTEAFF. The CDR3 nucleotides are TGCGCCAGCAGCACGGGGGCAGGGGGCATCGTCACTGAAGCTTTCTTT.

The rearrangement links TRBV5-5 to TRBJ2-5, with 15 bases matching TRBD2. Per germline, CDR1 SGHKS and CDR2 YYEKEE (reference sequence). The CDR3 runs to 16 residues. Germline trimming cut 4 bases from V and 2 bases from J; bases unmatched to any gene: 3. The CDR3 is CASSTGTSGGQETQYF. CDR3 in DNA: TGTGCCAGCAGCACCGGGACTAGCGGGGGGCAAGAGACCCAGTACTTC.

The chain couples TRBV2 to TRBJ1-6; D possibly corresponds to TRBD1 (5 bases). This CDR3 comprises 14 residues. With 3 bases removed from V and 5 bases from J, the gap between germline ends came to 8 bases. Germline V lookup: CDR1 SNHLY, CDR2 FYNNEI. The CDR3 region is CASSEETDNSPLHF. The CDR3 DNA follows: TGTGCCAGCAGTGAGGAGACAGATAATTCACCCCTCCACTTT.

The V gene is TRBV7-2, the J gene TRBJ1-2; D might be TRBD1 (5 bases). With 4 bases removed from V and 8 bases from J, the gap between germline ends came to 20 bases. This CDR3 contains 15 residues. Germline V gene lookup returns CDR1 SGHTA and CDR2 FQGNSA. CDR3 in amino acids: CASSSYGAFYGGYTF. The DNA for the CDR3 is TGTGCCAGCAGCTCCTATGGGGCCTTCTATGGCGGCTACACCTTC.